Detailed here is one T cell receptor beta chain. Its matching antigen is unknown. This sample is part of a study of CD8 T cells in ankylosing spondylitis. Findings and caveats of the study: Significant enrichment of disease-linked clones was reportedly seen in matched ankylosing spondylitis synovial fluid. In the blood and synovial fluid of reactive arthritis, some motif variants had been previously reported. Eight or nine highly homologous variants formed a TCR beta motif that appeared characteristic of ankylosing spondylitis blood.

A single record per CDR3 protein comes from TCRdb applying MiXCR to the 5' RACE reads. Of around 140,000 distinct CDR3 sequences detected, 11% appear once; the ten largest clones hold about 4%. V gave up 7 bases and J gave up 8 bases, with 20 bases separating them. The germline CDR1 and CDR2 sequences are SQVTM and ANQGSEA. This CDR3 has 13 residues. The receptor was derived from a female donor with ankylosing spondylitis or in good health (not recorded which). This chain links TRBV29-1 with TRBJ1-1, with TRBD1 as a possible D gene (5 bases). The sample consisted of blood, either unsorted or a sorted T cell fraction (not recorded which). In DNA form, the CDR3 reads TGCAGCGCCATCAGGGACGTTGGCACCGAAGCTTTCTTT. It yields the protein CSAIRDVGTEAFF.